The entry below gives a single T cell receptor beta chain sequence along with its context. Its antigen is unidentified. CDR3 length equals 18 residues. CDR1 LNHDA and CDR2 SQIVND come from the germline V gene (reference sequence). V shed 4 bases and J shed 8 bases, with 27 bases lying between them. Method: immunoSEQ multiplex PCR; TCRdb's copy keeps in-frame clones and lacks some. The sample shows 90,000 to 150,000 clones, 80% to 90% of them seen only once. These data are taken from a study of T cell responses to AZD1222 COVID-19 vaccine. Study-wide findings and caveats: Most donors were white British and more were female, and clonal diversity was possibly underestimated. Spike regions recognized by vaccine-associated CD4 TCRs spanned the protein, led by 160-218 and 743-854. Sampling captured repertoires only after the peak T cell response.

This clonotype was obtained from an adult in good health. Here the sequenced sample was peripheral blood, taken on day 0 of AZD1222 vaccination. This chain uses TRBV19 with TRBJ2-4; D is perhaps TRBD1 or TRBD2 (5 bases each). CDR3 protein: CASSTSGTSRKVPDIQYF. CDR3 sequence (DNA): TGTGCCAGTAGTACCTCCGGGACCTCTAGGAAGGTCCCGGACATTCAGTACTTC.